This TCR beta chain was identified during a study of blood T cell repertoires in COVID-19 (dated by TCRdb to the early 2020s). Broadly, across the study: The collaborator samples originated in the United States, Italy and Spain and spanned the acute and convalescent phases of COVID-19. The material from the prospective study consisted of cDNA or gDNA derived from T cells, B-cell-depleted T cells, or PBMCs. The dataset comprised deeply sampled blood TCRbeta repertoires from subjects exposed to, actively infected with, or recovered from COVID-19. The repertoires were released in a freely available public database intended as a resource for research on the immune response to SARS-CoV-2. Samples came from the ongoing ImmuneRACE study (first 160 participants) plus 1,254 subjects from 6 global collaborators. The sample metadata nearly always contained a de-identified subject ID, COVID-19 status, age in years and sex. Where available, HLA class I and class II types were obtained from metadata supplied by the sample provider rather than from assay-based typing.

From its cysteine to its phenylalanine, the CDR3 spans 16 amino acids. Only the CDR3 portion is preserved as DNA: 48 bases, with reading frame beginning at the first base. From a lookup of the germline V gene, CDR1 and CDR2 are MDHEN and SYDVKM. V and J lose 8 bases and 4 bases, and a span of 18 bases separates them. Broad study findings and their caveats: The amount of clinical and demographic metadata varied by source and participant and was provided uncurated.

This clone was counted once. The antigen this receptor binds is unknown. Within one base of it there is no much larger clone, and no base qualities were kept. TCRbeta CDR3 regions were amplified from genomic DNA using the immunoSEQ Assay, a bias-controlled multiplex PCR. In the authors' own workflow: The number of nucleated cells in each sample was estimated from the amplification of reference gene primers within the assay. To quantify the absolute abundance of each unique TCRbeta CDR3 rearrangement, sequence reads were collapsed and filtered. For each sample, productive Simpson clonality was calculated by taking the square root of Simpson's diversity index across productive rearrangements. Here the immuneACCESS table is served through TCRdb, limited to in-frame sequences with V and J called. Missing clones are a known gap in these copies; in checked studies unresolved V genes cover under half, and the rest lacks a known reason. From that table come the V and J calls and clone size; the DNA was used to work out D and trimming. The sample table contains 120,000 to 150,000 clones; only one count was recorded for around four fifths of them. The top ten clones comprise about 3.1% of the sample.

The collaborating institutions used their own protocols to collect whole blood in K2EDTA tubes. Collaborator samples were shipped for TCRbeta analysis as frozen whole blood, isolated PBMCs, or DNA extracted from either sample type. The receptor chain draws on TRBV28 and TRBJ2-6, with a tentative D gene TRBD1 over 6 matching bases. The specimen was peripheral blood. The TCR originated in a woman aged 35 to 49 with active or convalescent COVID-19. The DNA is TGTGCCAGCGGGGGCGGTACTTTTACGGGGGCCAACGTCCTGACTTTC. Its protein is CASGGGTFTGANVLTF.